A selection of T cell receptor beta chains follows, all from one sample in a study of T cells after yellow fever vaccination. TCRdb used MiXCR to reprocess the 5' RACE reads, holding one entry per CDR3 protein. There are about 320,000 distinct CDR3 sequences in the sample; around 4.3% occur only once, and approximately 19% lies in the top ten. The specimen was PBMCs, collected 15 days after the yellow fever booster vaccination. The receptor source for this set is a man between 18 and 29 years old who received the YFV17D yellow fever vaccine. The CDR3 runs from the conserved cysteine through the conserved F or W. The D gene is left open where the match is weak. Not every row has a clone size; where given, it reads once, few, many or a size class.

len	j_gene	v_gene	d_gene	abundance	CDR3nt	CDR3aa
13	TRBJ2-1	TRBV4-3	.	.	TGCGCCAGCAGCCAAGATTTAGGGAGTTTGGGTTTCTTC	CASSQDLGSLGFF
14	TRBJ2-5	TRBV20-1	TRBD2	.	TGCAGTGCTAGTAGCGGGGGGGCCGGAGAGACCCAGTACTTC	CSASSGGAGETQYF
11	TRBJ1-1	TRBV7-2	.	many	TGTGCCAGCAGCTTCTTTGGTGAAGCTTTCTTT	CASSFFGEAFF
13	TRBJ1-5	TRBV12-3/TRBV12-4	.	.	TGTGCCAGCAGCCCGTTGAGCAATCAGCCCCAGCATTTT	CASSPLSNQPQHF
14	TRBJ2-7	TRBV6-5	.	many	TGTGCCAGCAGTTACGTGGCAGGGGTGCACGAGCAGTACTTC	CASSYVAGVHEQYF
17	TRBJ2-5	TRBV5-1	TRBD2	.	TGCGCCAGCAGCTTTAGGTTGGGACTAGCGGCGGAAGAGACCCAGTACTTC	CASSFRLGLAAEETQYF
15	TRBJ2-3	TRBV7-8	TRBD2	many	TGTGCCAGCAGCTTACAGCGGGGGGGCCGAGATACGCAGTATTTT	CASSLQRGGRDTQYF
14	TRBJ2-1	TRBV6-5	.	many	TGTGCCAGCAGTTTCCGGGACGGAGACAATGAGCAGTTCTTC	CASSFRDGDNEQFF
14	TRBJ1-4	TRBV5-5	.	few	TGTGCCAGCAACTTGAACAGGTTCAATGAAAAACTGTTTTTT	CASNLNRFNEKLFF
15	TRBJ2-1	TRBV6-4	TRBD1	.	TGTGCCAGCAGTCCAACAGGGGGCCCCTACAATGAGCAGTTCTTC	CASSPTGGPYNEQFF
16	TRBJ2-5	TRBV4-2	TRBD1	many	TGTGCCAGCAGCCAACCCCCTGGACAGGGAGGAGAGACCCAGTACTTC	CASSQPPGQGGETQYF
16	TRBJ2-1	TRBV20-1	.	.	TGCAGTGCTAGGTCGACCGTCGGGGGTGAAGGTGTTAAGCAGTTCTTC	CSARSTVGGEGVKQFF
11	TRBJ2-5	TRBV12-3/TRBV12-4	.	many	TGTGCCAGCGGGGCTAGGGTAACCCAGTACTTC	CASGARVTQYF
19	TRBJ2-1	TRBV29-1	TRBD2	.	TGCAGCGTTGAATCTCGGGGGGACTACAACCTCCATCCGAACAATGAGCAGTTCTTC	CSVESRGDYNLHPNNEQFF
13	TRBJ2-3	TRBV5-1	TRBD2	few	TGCGCCAGTGTTGCGGGGGGCTCAGATACGCAGTATTTT	CASVAGGSDTQYF
17	TRBJ2-1	TRBV7-9	.	many	TGTGCCAGCAGCTTAGGTGGACCCTCCTGGCCCGACAATGAGCAGTTCTTC	CASSLGGPSWPDNEQFF
14	TRBJ1-4	TRBV27	TRBD1	few	TGTGCCAGCAGCACTGACAGGGACTATGAAAAACTGTTTTTT	CASSTDRDYEKLFF
15	TRBJ2-1	TRBV18	TRBD1	.	TGTGCCAGCTCGCCGGGACAGGGGAAAAACAATGAGCAGTTCTTC	CASSPGQGKNNEQFF
19	TRBJ2-6	TRBV7-9	TRBD1	.	TGTGCCAGCAGCTCGACCGGGACAGGTCCGGGGTCTGGGGCCAACGTCCTGACTTTC	CASSSTGTGPGSGANVLTF
16	TRBJ1-5	TRBV6-6	TRBD1	many	TGTGCCAGCAGTACCCGAAGGGACAGGGGGTATCAGCCCCAGCATTTT	CASSTRRDRGYQPQHF
15	TRBJ2-3	TRBV5-6	TRBD1	many	TGTGCCAGCAGCTTCGGGACAGCCCGCACAGATACGCAGTATTTT	CASSFGTARTDTQYF
14	TRBJ2-5	TRBV27	TRBD1	few	TGTGCCAGCAGAGGGACAGGGTTCCAAGAGACCCAGTACTTC	CASRGTGFQETQYF
14	TRBJ1-4	TRBV7-6	TRBD1	.	TGTGCCAGCAGCTTAATGGTAGGGGGCGAAAAACTGTTTTTT	CASSLMVGGEKLFF
16	TRBJ2-1	TRBV10-2	.	many	TGCGCCAGCAGTGGGGGGGACGCGAGCTCCTACAATGAGCAGTTCTTC	CASSGGDASSYNEQFF
13	TRBJ1-1	TRBV5-4	.	many	TGTGCCAGCAGCCCGACGGCCGACACTGAAGCTTTCTTT	CASSPTADTEAFF
15	TRBJ2-3	TRBV5-4	.	.	TGTGCCAGCAGCTTGTTTGCCGAGCGGACAGATACGCAGTATTTT	CASSLFAERTDTQYF